A single sample gave rise to the 11 T cell receptor beta chains below, sequenced in a study of blood T cells in healthy people across ages. The authors ran a second PCR of about 7 to 11 cycles using a sample-barcoded 5' primer and a J-beta primer mix. TCRdb fed the 5' RACE reads into MiXCR, producing one record per CDR3 protein. The sample has roughly 1.6 million distinct CDR3 sequences, around 35% seen once; the top ten hold roughly 10%. The specimen sequenced was blood. Source of these receptors: a woman aged 30 to 39 in good health.

This clonotype came up once. The rearrangement links TRBV5-4 to TRBJ1-1; 10 bases fit TRBD1. Losses at the gene ends were 3 bases for V and 6 bases for J; bases not matched to a gene: 5. Germline assignment: CDR1 SGHNT and CDR2 YYREEE (reference sequence). This CDR3 has 14 residues. The CDR3 protein is CASSSTGGLAEAFF. CDR3 DNA: TGTGCCAGCAGCTCGACAGGGGGCCTAGCTGAAGCTTTCTTT. Full variable domain (rest looked up from reference TRBV5-4 and TRBJ1-1): ETGVTQSPTHLIKTRGQQVTLRCSSQSGHNTVSWYQQALGQGPQFIFQYYREEENGRGNFPPRFSGLQFPNYSSELNVNALELDDSALYLCASSSTGGLAEAFFGQGTRLTVV.

Note on this clonotype: One end of the junction is discordant with germline, which a read error may explain. The CDR3, as DNA: TGCAGTGCTAGAGATTGGCGGGAGCGGAGCAAAGATACGCAGTATTTT. It is translated as CSARDWRERSKDTQYF. The chain links TRBV20-1 to TRBJ2-3; TRBD2 aligns across 7 bases. The CDR3 extends over 16 amino acids. Germline V gene data show CDR1 as DFQATT and CDR2 as SNEGSKA (reference sequence).

The chain combines TRBV5-6 with TRBJ2-7, with 9 positions matching TRBD1. In germline, CDR1 is SGHDT, CDR2 YYEEEE. V dropped 4 bases and J dropped 4; count of bases not matched to a gene: 9. There are 15 residues in the CDR3. The CDR3 sequence is CASSRGTGKKYEQYF. The DNA for the CDR3 is TGTGCCAGCAGCCGGGGGACAGGGAAAAAATACGAGCAGTACTTC.

This clonotype showed up just a few times. The chain couples TRBV20-1 to TRBJ1-1; D is ambiguous. V gave up 1 base and J gave up 5 bases, with 11 bases separating them. The CDR3 contains 13 residues. Germline V gene lookup returns CDR1 DFQATT and CDR2 SNEGSKA (reference sequence). CDR3 in DNA: TGCAGTGCTAGAGGCCAATGGCGAACTGAAGCTTTCTTT. Its protein is CSARGQWRTEAFF.

The chain has TRBV20-1 and TRBJ2-7; 8 nucleotides match TRBD1. The CDR3 totals 12 residues. Germline CDR1 reads DFQATT; CDR2 reads SNEGSKA (reference sequence). V dropped 1 base and J dropped 11; count of bases not matched to a gene: 7. The CDR3 coding sequence is TGCAGTGCTAGAGTGGGAGGACAGGGCAAGTACTTC. It yields the protein CSARVGGQGKYF.

This clonotype was observed a handful of times. The chain employs TRBV7-9 and TRBJ1-1; no definite D call. Germline CDR1 reads SEHNR; CDR2 reads FQNEAQ (reference sequence). V lost 1 base to trimming and J lost 6 bases, with 3 bases between them. The CDR3 consists of 11 residues. DNA of the CDR3: TGTGCCAGCAGCTTAGACTCTGAAGCTTTCTTT. Translated, it gives CASSLDSEAFF.

This rearrangement joins TRBV27 to TRBJ2-5, with D uncertain. The germline gives CDR1 MNHEY, CDR2 SMNVEV (reference sequence). The V and J ends lost 9 bases and 11 bases respectively, with 25 bases between them. The CDR3 runs 14 residues. The chain's CDR3 is CASGVWERFDEQYF. DNA for the CDR3: TGTGCCAGTGGGGTTTGGGAAAGATTCGATGAGCAGTACTTC.

This clonotype has more than one count but fewer than ten. The chain couples TRBV12-3 or TRBV12-4 to TRBJ2-1; TRBD2 matches 8 bases. This CDR3 region has 16 residues. V lost 8 bases and J lost 8; bases outside the gene matches: 17. CDR3 in amino acids: CASAFLGTSGGDEQFF. In DNA, the CDR3 is TGTGCCAGCGCATTCCTCGGCACTAGCGGCGGGGATGAGCAGTTCTTC.

The rearrangement uses TRBV9 and TRBJ2-1, with D unclear. Germline lookup yields CDR1 SGDLS and CDR2 YYNGEE. The CDR3 has 16 residues. Trimming pared 3 bases from V and 0 bases from J, leaving 13 bases between. The CDR3 protein is CASSGVGPSSYNEQFF. In nucleotides, the CDR3 is TGTGCCAGCAGCGGTGTAGGGCCTAGCTCCTACAATGAGCAGTTCTTC.

This clonotype was counted only a few times. This chain uses TRBV6-1 with TRBJ2-7; a weak D match, TRBD1 (5 bases). V shed 8 bases and J shed 2 bases, with 16 bases lying between them. The length of the CDR3 is 14 residues. Germline values: CDR1 MNHNS, CDR2 SASEGT. CDR3 in amino acids: CASVRGLNPYEQYF. In DNA, the CDR3 is TGTGCCAGCGTTAGGGGCCTAAACCCCTACGAGCAGTACTTC.

This clonotype was detected a few times. The chain carries TRBV7-3 and TRBJ2-6, with D maybe TRBD2 (6 bases). The V and J ends lost 5 bases and 0 bases respectively, with 11 bases between them. Germline-derived CDR1 and CDR2 are SGHTA and FQGTGA. The CDR3 totals 16 residues. The CDR3 coding sequence is TGTGCCAGCAGCCCCGGAGGGAGCTCTGGGGCCAACGTCCTGACTTTC. This sequence encodes CASSPGGSSGANVLTF.